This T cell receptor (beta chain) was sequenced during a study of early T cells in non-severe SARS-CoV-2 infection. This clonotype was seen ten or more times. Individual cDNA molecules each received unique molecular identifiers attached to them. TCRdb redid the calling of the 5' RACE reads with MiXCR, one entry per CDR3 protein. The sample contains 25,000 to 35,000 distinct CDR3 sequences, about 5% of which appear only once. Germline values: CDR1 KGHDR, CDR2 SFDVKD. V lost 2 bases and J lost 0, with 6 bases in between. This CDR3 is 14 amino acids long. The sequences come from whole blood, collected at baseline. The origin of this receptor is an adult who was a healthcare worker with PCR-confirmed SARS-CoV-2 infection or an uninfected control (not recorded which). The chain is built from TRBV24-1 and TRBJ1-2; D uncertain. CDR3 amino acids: CATSDSSANYGYTF. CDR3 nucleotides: TGTGCCACCAGTGATTCGAGTGCTAACTATGGCTACACCTTC.